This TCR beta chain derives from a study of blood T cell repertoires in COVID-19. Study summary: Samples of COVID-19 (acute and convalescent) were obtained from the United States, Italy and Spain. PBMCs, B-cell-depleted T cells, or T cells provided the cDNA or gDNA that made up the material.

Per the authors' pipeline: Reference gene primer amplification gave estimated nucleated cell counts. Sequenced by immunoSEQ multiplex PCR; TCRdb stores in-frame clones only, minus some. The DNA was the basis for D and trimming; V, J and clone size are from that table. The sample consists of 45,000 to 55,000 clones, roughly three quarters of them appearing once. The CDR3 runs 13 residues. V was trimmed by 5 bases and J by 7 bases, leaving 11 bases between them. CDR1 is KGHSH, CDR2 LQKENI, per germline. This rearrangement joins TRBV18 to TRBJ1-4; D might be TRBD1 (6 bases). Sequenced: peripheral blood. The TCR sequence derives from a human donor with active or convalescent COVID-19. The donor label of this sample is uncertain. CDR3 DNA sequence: TGTGCCAGCTCAAGGGCACAGGGTGAAAAACTGTTTTTT. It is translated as CASSRAQGEKLFF. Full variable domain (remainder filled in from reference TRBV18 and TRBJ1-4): NAGVMQNPRHLVRRRGQEARLRCSPMKGHSHVYWYRQLPEEGLKFMVYLQKENIIDESGMPKERFSAEFPKEGPSILRIQQVVRGDSAAYFCASSRAQGEKLFFGSGTQLSVL.